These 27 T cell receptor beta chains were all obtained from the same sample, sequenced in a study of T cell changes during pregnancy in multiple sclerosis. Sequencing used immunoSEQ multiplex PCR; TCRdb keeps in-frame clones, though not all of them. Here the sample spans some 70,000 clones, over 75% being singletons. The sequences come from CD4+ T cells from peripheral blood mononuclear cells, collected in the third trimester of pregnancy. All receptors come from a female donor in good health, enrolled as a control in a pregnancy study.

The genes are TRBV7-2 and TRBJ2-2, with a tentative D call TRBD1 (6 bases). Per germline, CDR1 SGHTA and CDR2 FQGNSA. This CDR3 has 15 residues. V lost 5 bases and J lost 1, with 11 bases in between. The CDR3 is CASSTGQMNTGELFF. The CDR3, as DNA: TGTGCCAGCAGCACTGGACAGATGAACACCGGGGAGCTGTTTTTT.

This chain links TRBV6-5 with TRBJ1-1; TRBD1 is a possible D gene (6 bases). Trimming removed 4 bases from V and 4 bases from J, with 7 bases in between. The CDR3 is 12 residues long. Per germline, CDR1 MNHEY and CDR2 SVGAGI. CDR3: CASSSRGTEAFF. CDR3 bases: TGTGCCAGCAGTTCCAGGGGCACTGAAGCTTTCTTT.

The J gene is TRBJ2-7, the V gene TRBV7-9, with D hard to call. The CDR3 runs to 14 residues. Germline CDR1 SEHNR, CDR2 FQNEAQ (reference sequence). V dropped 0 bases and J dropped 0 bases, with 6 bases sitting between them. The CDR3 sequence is CASSLAEFSYEQYF. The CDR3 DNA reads TGTGCCAGCAGCTTAGCGGAGTTCTCCTACGAGCAGTACTTC.

CDR3 protein: CASSGGGDTGELFF. The CDR3 nucleotides read TGCGCCAGCAGCGGGGGAGGGGACACCGGGGAGCTGTTTTTT. V usage is TRBV5-1 and J usage is TRBJ2-2; the match to TRBD2 covers 7 bases. This CDR3 contains 14 residues. V was pared by 4 bases and J by 3 bases, with 3 bases of the junction left unmatched. Per germline, CDR1 SGHRS and CDR2 YFSETQ.

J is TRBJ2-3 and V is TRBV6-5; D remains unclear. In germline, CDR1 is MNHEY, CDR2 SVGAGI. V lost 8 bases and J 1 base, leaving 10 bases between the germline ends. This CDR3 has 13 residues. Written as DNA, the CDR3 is TGTGCCAGCTCACCGGCGGGCACAGATACGCAGTATTTT. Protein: CASSPAGTDTQYF.

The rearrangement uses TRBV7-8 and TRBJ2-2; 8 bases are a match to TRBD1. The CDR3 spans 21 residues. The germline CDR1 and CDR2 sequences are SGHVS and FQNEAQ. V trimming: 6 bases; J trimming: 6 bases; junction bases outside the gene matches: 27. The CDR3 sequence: CASSSRRPGLEIRGQSGELFF. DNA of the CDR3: TGTGCCAGCAGTTCTAGGCGACCGGGCTTAGAAATCAGGGGGCAATCCGGGGAGCTGTTTTTT.

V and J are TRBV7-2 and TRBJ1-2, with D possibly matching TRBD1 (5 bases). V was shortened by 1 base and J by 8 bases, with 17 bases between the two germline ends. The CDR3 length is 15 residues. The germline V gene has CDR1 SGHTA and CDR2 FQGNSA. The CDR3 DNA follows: TGTGCCAGCAGCTTAGTGGGTCAGGGCCTGGGCGGCTACACCTTC. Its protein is CASSLVGQGLGGYTF.

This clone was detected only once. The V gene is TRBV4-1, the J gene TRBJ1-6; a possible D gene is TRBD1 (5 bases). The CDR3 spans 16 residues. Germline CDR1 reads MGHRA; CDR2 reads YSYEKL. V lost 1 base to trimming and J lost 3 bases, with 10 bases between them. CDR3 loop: CASSQGGGIYNSPLHF. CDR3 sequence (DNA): TGCGCCAGCAGCCAAGGTGGGGGGATCTATAATTCACCCCTCCACTTT.

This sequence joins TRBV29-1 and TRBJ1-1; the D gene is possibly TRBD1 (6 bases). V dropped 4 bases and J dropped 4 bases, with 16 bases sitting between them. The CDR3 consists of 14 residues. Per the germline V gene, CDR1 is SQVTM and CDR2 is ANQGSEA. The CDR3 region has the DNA TGCAGCGTTGCGCTACAGGGAGTGGGCACTGAAGCTTTCTTT. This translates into CSVALQGVGTEAFF.

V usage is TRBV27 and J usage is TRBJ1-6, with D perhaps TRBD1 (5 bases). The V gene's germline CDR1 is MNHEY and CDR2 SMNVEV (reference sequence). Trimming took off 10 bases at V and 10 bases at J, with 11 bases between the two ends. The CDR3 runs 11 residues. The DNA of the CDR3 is TGTGCCACCGGACACGAGTCACCCCTCCACTTT. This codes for CATGHESPLHF.

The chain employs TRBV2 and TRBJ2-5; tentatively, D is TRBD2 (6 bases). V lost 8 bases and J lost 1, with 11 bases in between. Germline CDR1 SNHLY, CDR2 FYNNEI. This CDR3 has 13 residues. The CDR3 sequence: CASRRGSQETQYF. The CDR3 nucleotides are TGTGCCAGCCGGCGGGGCTCCCAAGAGACCCAGTACTTC.

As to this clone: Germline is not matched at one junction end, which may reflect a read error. The CDR3 DNA is TGCGCCAGCAGTTTGGACAGATCCGACGAGCAGTACTTC. Its translation is CASSLDRSDEQYF. The chain links TRBV5-1 to TRBJ2-7; D might be TRBD1 (6 bases). The CDR3 loop spans 13 amino acids. Germline loops: CDR1 SGHRS, CDR2 YFSETQ.

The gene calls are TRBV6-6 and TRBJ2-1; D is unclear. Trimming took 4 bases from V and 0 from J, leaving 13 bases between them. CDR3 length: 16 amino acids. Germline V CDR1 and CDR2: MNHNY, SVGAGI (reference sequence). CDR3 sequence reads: CASSLEAQNSYNEQFF. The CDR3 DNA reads TGTGCCAGCAGTTTAGAAGCGCAGAACTCCTACAATGAGCAGTTCTTC.

In DNA form, the CDR3 reads TGTGCCAGCAGCTCCGGACTAGCGGGGGAAGAGACCCAGTACTTC. This gives the protein CASSSGLAGEETQYF. The genes are TRBV7-2 and TRBJ2-5, with 13 bases aligning to TRBD2. The CDR3 consists of 15 residues. V was clipped by 4 bases and J by 3 bases; unmatched bases: 2. The V gene's germline CDR1 is SGHTA and CDR2 FQGNSA.

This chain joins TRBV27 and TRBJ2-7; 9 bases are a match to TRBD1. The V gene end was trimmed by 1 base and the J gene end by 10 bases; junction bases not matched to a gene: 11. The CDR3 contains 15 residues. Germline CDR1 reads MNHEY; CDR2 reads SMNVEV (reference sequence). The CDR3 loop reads CASSLLMATGGEQYF. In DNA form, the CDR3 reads TGTGCCAGCAGTTTATTAATGGCGACAGGGGGGGAACAGTACTTC.

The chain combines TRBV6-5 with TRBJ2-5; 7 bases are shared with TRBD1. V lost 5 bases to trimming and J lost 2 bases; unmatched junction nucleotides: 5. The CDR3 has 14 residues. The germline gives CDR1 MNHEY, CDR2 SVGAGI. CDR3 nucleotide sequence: TGTGCCAGCAGTGTTCCGGGACAGCAAGAGACCCAGTACTTC. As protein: CASSVPGQQETQYF.

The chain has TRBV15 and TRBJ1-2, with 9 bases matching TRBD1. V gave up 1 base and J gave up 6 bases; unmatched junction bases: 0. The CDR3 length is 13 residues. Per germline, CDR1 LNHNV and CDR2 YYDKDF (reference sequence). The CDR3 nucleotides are TGTGCCACCAGCAGAGGGACAGGGGATGGCTACACCTTC. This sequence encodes CATSRGTGDGYTF. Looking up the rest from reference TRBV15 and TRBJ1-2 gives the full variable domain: DAMVIQNPRYQVTQFGKPVTLSCSQTLNHNVMYWYQQKSSQAPKLLFHYYDKDFNNEADTPDNFQSRRPNTSFCFLDIRSPGLGDTAMYLCATSRGTGDGYTFGSGTRLTVV.

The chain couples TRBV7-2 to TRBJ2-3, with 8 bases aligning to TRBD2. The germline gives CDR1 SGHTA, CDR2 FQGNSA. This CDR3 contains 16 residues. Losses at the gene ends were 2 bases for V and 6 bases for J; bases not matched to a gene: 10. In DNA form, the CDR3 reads TGTGCCAGCAGCTTATTCGGGGGGGCCGGGGTTGATACGCAGTATTTT. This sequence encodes CASSLFGGAGVDTQYF.

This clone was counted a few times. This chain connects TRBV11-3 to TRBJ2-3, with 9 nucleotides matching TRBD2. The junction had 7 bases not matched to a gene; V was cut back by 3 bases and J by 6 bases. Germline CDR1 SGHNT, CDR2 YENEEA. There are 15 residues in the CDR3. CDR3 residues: CASSFTAGGSDTQYF. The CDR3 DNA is TGTGCCAGCAGCTTTACAGCGGGGGGATCTGATACGCAGTATTTT. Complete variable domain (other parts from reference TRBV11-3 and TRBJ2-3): EAGVVQSPRYKIIEKKQPVAFWCNPISGHNTLYWYLQNLGQGPELLIRYENEEAVDDSQLPKDRFSAERLKGVDSTLKIQPAELGDSAVYLCASSFTAGGSDTQYFGPGTRLTVL.

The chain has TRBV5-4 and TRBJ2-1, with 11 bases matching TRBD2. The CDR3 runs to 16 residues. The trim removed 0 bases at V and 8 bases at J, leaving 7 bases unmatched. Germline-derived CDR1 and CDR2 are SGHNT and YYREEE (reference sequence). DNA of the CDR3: TGTGCCAGCAGCTTGGCGGCTAGCGGGGGGTTGGATGAGCAGTTCTTC. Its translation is CASSLAASGGLDEQFF.

CDR3 nucleotides: TGTGCCAGCAGCTTTGCAGGGGGACGGAATGGCTACACCTTC. Translating gives CASSFAGGRNGYTF. J is TRBJ1-2 and V is TRBV7-2; 7 bases agree with TRBD1. CDR1 and CDR2 from the germline V gene are SGHTA and FQGNSA. The CDR3 covers 14 residues. V was clipped by 3 bases and J by 6 bases; unmatched bases: 7.

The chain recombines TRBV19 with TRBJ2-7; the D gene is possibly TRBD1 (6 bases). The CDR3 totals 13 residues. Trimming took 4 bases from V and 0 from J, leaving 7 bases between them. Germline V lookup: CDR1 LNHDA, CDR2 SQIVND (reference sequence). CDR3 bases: TGTGCCAGTAGTAACAGGGTCTCCTACGAGCAGTACTTC. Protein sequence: CASSNRVSYEQYF.

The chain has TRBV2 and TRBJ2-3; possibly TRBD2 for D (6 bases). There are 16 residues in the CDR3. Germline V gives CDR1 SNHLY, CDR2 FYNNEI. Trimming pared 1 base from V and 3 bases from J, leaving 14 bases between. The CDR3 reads CASSEEGGVGTDTQYF. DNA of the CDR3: TGTGCCAGCAGTGAAGAGGGCGGGGTTGGGACAGATACGCAGTATTTT.

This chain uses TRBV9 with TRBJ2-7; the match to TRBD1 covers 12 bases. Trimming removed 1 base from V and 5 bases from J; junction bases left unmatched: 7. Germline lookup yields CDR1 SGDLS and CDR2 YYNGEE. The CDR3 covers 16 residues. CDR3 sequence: CASSVNPGTGGDEQYF. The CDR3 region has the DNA TGTGCCAGCAGCGTAAATCCCGGGACAGGGGGCGACGAGCAGTACTTC.

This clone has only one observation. The CDR3 loop is CASSFSPDRSGNIQYF. The DNA for the CDR3 is TGTGCCAGCAGTTTTTCCCCCGACAGGTCGGGGAACATTCAGTACTTC. The gene calls are TRBV7-2 and TRBJ2-4; a possible D gene is TRBD1 (6 bases). Germline loops: CDR1 SGHTA, CDR2 FQGNSA. Trimming removed 6 bases from V and 7 bases from J, with 22 bases in between. The CDR3 is 16 amino acids.

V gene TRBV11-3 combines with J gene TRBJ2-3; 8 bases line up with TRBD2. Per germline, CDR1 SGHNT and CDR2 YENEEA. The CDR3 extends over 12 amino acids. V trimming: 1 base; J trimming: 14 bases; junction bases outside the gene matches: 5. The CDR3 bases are TGTGCCAGCAGCTTAGCGGGGGGGCTGGGGTATTTT. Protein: CASSLAGGLGYF. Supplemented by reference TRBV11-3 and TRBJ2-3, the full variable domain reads EAGVVQSPRYKIIEKKQPVAFWCNPISGHNTLYWYLQNLGQGPELLIRYENEEAVDDSQLPKDRFSAERLKGVDSTLKIQPAELGDSAVYLCASSLAGGLGYFGPGTRLTVL.

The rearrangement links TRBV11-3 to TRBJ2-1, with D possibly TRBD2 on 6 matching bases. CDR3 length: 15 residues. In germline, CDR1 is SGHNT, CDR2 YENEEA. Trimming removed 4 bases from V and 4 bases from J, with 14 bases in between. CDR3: CASSSRRGGYNEQFF. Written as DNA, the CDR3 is TGTGCCAGCAGCTCACGGCGGGGTGGGTACAATGAGCAGTTCTTC.